One T cell receptor (beta chain) is described in this entry. The data derive from a study of blood T cell repertoires in COVID-19. Method: immunoSEQ multiplex PCR; TCRdb's copy keeps in-frame clones and lacks some. The profile shows fewer than 200,000 clones, roughly 79% of them singletons. The CDR3 is 13 amino acids. V lost 4 bases and J 4 bases, leaving 8 bases between the germline ends. Material: peripheral blood. The V and J genes are TRBV12-3 or TRBV12-4 and TRBJ1-5; a possible D gene is TRBD1 (6 bases). The origin of this receptor is a woman aged 65 to 85 with acute or convalescent COVID-19. The CDR3 region has the DNA TGTGCCAGCAGTTCAGGGGTTAATCAGCCCCAGCATTTT. This codes for CASSSGVNQPQHF.